The rows below give T cell receptor beta chains drawn from one sample of a study of regulatory T cells in long-lasting Graves disease. TCRdb re-analysed the multiplex PCR reads in MiXCR, keeping a single row per CDR3 protein. The sample includes 680,000 or so distinct CDR3 sequences, roughly 16% of them seen just once. This sample was also put to use in a study of T cells in Graves' hyperthyroidism and ophthalmopathy.

The input for sequencing was peripheral blood mononuclear cells (PBMCs), taken at new diagnosis, from a patient treated with antithyroid drugs. The receptor set was obtained from a woman aged 30 to 39 with Graves disease. CDR3s include the opening cysteine and the closing phenylalanine or tryptophan. The D gene is left open where the match is weak. For some rows the clone size is stated as once, few or many, or as a class when expanded; others skip it.

D	size	V	J	DNA	CDR3
TRBD1	many	TRBV19	TRBJ1-1	TGTGCCAGTAGAGACGGAGGACAGGGGACCACTGAAGCTTTCTTT	CASRDGGQGTTEAFF
-	many	TRBV27	TRBJ2-7	TGTGCCAGCAGCCCCAGCCCCGGGGGTGAGCAGTACTTC	CASSPSPGGEQYF
-	many	TRBV2	TRBJ2-6	TGTGCCAGCAGGTACTCTGGGGCCAACGTCCTGACTTTC	CASRYSGANVLTF
-	few	TRBV20-1	TRBJ2-7	TGCAGTGCTGGGCAGGGAGGGGGAGGTTGGGAGCAGTACTTC	CSAGQGGGGWEQYF
-	many	TRBV12-3/TRBV12-4	TRBJ1-6	TGTGCCAGCAGTTTTTGGGGGGATAATTCACCCCTCCACTTT	CASSFWGDNSPLHF
TRBD2	many	TRBV6-2/TRBV6-3	TRBJ2-7	TGTGCCAGCAGTTACATCCTAGCGGGAGGCGGCGGAGCTCACGAGCAGTACTTC	CASSYILAGGGGAHEQYF
-	few	TRBV18	TRBJ1-1	TGTGCCAGCTCACCATACTTCTTCGAGGGAATGAACACTGAAGCTTTCTTT	CASSPYFFEGMNTEAFF
-	-	TRBV25-1	TRBJ2-1	TGTGCCAGCAGTAGAACGAAGGGGGAGTACAATGAGCAGTTCTTC	CASSRTKGEYNEQFF
TRBD1	-	TRBV6-1	TRBJ1-3	TGTGCCAGCAGTCCCGGGACAGGGCTTAACACCATATATTTT	CASSPGTGLNTIYF
-	-	TRBV24-1	TRBJ2-5	TGTGCCACCAGTGACCGACGGAGTCAAGAGACCCAGTACTTC	CATSDRRSQETQYF
TRBD1	many	TRBV20-1	TRBJ2-2	TGCAGTGCTCCCCGCTCAGACAGGGCGACCGGGGAGCTGTTTTTT	CSAPRSDRATGELFF
-	many	TRBV2	TRBJ1-1	TGTGCCAGCAGTGAGTCCGCCGCCAACACTGAAGCTTTCTTT	CASSESAANTEAFF
-	few	TRBV6-2/TRBV6-3	TRBJ2-1	TGTGCCAGCAGGCCCGAGGGGGTAGGTCTGTTCTTC	CASRPEGVGLFF
-	many	TRBV28	TRBJ2-7	TGTGCCAGCACCCTATTGGGAGGTCAACGGGACGAGCAGTACTTC	CASTLLGGQRDEQYF
TRBD1	-	TRBV24-1	TRBJ2-1	TGTGCCACCAGTGTCAGTCGGACAGGGGGCGAGATGGGCGCTCACAATGAGCAGTTCTTC	CATSVSRTGGEMGAHNEQFF
-	few	TRBV28	TRBJ2-2	TGTGCCAGCGCCAGAGGGACGATTGGGGGTTTAACCGGGGAGCTGTTTTTT	CASARGTIGGLTGELFF
-	many	TRBV20-1	TRBJ2-7	TGCAGTGCTCCGATGGGGGGCATCTACGAGCAGTACTTC	CSAPMGGIYEQYF
-	many	TRBV28	TRBJ1-1	TGTGCCAGTTTTTACGGCTCTGAAGCTTTCTTT	CASFYGSEAFF
-	many	TRBV5-1	TRBJ2-5	TGCGCCAGCAGCCGGACGGATCAAGAGACCCAGTACTTC	CASSRTDQETQYF
-	many	TRBV29-1	TRBJ1-1	TGCAGCGTTACACCGAACACTGAAGCTTTCTTT	CSVTPNTEAFF
TRBD1	few	TRBV29-1	TRBJ2-1	TGCAGCGTTCCGAACAGGGGGCTCTACAATGAGCAGTTCTTC	CSVPNRGLYNEQFF
-	-	TRBV7-7	TRBJ2-3	TGTGCTAGCAGCTTAGTTCCGGGAGTGAGCACAGATACGCAGTATTTT	CASSLVPGVSTDTQYF
-	-	TRBV24-1	TRBJ1-1	TGTGCCACCAGTGAGAGAGGATCCACTGAAGCTTTCTTT	CATSERGSTEAFF
TRBD2	many	TRBV27	TRBJ2-1	TGTGCCAGCAGTTTCCTAGCGGACGACAATGAGCAGTTCTTC	CASSFLADDNEQFF
-	-	TRBV7-2	TRBJ1-3	TGTGCCAGCAGCTCCGAACCCGGGACTGCTTCGAACACCATATATTTT	CASSSEPGTASNTIYF
-	many	TRBV3-1	TRBJ2-7	TGTGCCAGCAGCCAAGATCTCGGGTGGGCCGAGCAGTACTTC	CASSQDLGWAEQYF
-	many	TRBV7-9	TRBJ2-3	TGTGCCAGCTGCTCCGGCCTGCAAGATACGCAGTATTTT	CASCSGLQDTQYF
TRBD1	-	TRBV20-1	TRBJ1-5	TGCAGTGCTAGAGAACAGGGGTGGCAGCTCCAGCATTTT	CSAREQGWQLQHF
-	many	TRBV28	TRBJ1-2	TGTGCCAGCAGTCCTCTTTTTCGACAGCACTATGGCTACACCTTC	CASSPLFRQHYGYTF
-	-	TRBV6-2/TRBV6-3	TRBJ1-2	TGTGCCAGCACTAATACAGTTCCTGACTATGGCTACACCTTC	CASTNTVPDYGYTF
TRBD2	many	TRBV28	TRBJ2-1	TGTGCCAGCAGCTACCCCACGGGTTTGGGGGGGAGCTCCTACAATGAGCAGTTCTTC	CASSYPTGLGGSSYNEQFF
-	-	TRBV25-1	TRBJ2-5	TGTGCCAGCAGTGAAGACAGGCCAACCCGTTTGGGAGAGACCCAGTACTTC	CASSEDRPTRLGETQYF
TRBD2	-	TRBV11-2	TRBJ2-2	TGTGCCAGCAGCCGGACTAGCGGTTACACCGGGGAGCTGTTTTTT	CASSRTSGYTGELFF
TRBD2	few	TRBV7-2	TRBJ2-7	TGTGCCAGCACCATAGCGGGAGGGCCGCCCGAGCAGTACTTC	CASTIAGGPPEQYF
-	many	TRBV11-2	TRBJ2-5	TGTGCCAGCAGCTTAAAAGAAGAGACCCAGTACTTC	CASSLKEETQYF
TRBD1	many	TRBV7-9	TRBJ2-7	TGTGCCAGCAGCCATTCGGGACAGGAGTACGAGCAGTACTTC	CASSHSGQEYEQYF
TRBD2	few	TRBV4-1	TRBJ2-3	TGCGCCAGCAGCCGGACTGGACTAGCGGGAATAACGACAGATACGCAGTATTTT	CASSRTGLAGITTDTQYF
-	few	TRBV7-9	TRBJ1-1	TGTGCCAGCAGCCCCGGACACCTCTCCGCCGCTGAAGCTTTCTTT	CASSPGHLSAAEAFF
-	-	TRBV13	TRBJ2-1	TGTGCCAGCAGCTTAGGGACAGCGGGTTACAATGAGCAGTTCTTC	CASSLGTAGYNEQFF
-	many	TRBV7-3	TRBJ2-3	TGTGCCAGCAGCTTAGATTCGGCCGGGGGCACAGATACGCAGTATTTT	CASSLDSAGGTDTQYF
-	many	TRBV12-3/TRBV12-4	TRBJ1-5	TGTGCCAGCAGAATAGACAGGCCCAATCAGCCCCAGCATTTT	CASRIDRPNQPQHF